This TCR beta chain comes out of a study of T cells in Graves' hyperthyroidism and ophthalmopathy. Whole-study results and caveats: The model anticipated ophthalmopathy a median about 7.1 months pre-onset.

This clonotype was observed at least ten times. No antigen is known for it. RNA transcripts served as the template for amplifying TCR beta CDR3 regions. Using the HTBI primer set, a first-round RT-PCR was run on the TCR CDR3. TCRdb reanalysed the multiplex PCR reads using MiXCR and keeps one entry per CDR3 protein. The table records fewer than 650,000 distinct CDR3 sequences, roughly 14% of them present only once. The CDR3 has 15 amino acids. Germline CDR1 SGDLS, CDR2 YYNGEE. V gave up 0 bases and J gave up 4 bases, with 13 bases separating them. The V gene is TRBV9, the J gene TRBJ2-5; a possible D gene is TRBD2 (6 bases). Sequencing used blood. This TCR came from a woman between 35 and 50 years old with Graves' ophthalmopathy. The CDR3 is CASSVGRERGETQYF. For the CDR3, the DNA is TGTGCCAGCAGCGTAGGCCGGGAGAGAGGAGAGACCCAGTACTTC.